This TCR beta chain was profiled in a study of post-analysis software for immune sequencing data. Overall study: There were relapsing-remitting, secondary progressive and progressive-relapsing multiple sclerosis among the disease courses included.

General observations from the study: TRBV segments more frequent in patients than in controls numbered roughly 5 and included TRBV5-6, TRBV5-1 and TRBV20-1. In multiple sclerosis, normalized Chao1 diversity was significantly below that of controls.

In regard to this clonotype: The antigen is undetermined.

Each TCR beta cDNA library carried unique molecular identifiers. Input of roughly 0.9 to 11 million T cells yielded some 500,000 cDNA molecules. TCRdb passed the PCR reads through MiXCR, listing each CDR3 protein once. The repertoire includes 450,000 or so distinct CDR3 sequences, over 35% of them detected once, and around 10% sits in the top ten. The V gene end was trimmed by 3 bases and the J gene end by 4 bases; junction bases not matched to a gene: 1. The CDR3 has 13 residues. Germline assignment: CDR1 SQVTM and CDR2 ANQGSEA. Input material: blood. The clonotype was recovered from a girl under 18 with multiple sclerosis. V gene TRBV29-1 combines with J gene TRBJ2-5, with 11 bases aligning to TRBD1. The CDR3 loop is CSVEDRGRETQYF. The CDR3 nucleotides read TGCAGCGTTGAGGACAGGGGGCGAGAGACCCAGTACTTC. Variable domain in full (rest from reference TRBV29-1 and TRBJ2-5): SAVISQKPSRDICQRGTSLTIQCQVDSQVTMMFWYRQQPGQSLTLIATANQGSEATYESGFVIDKFPISRPNLTFSTLTVSNMSPEDSSIYLCSVEDRGRETQYFGPGTRLLVL.